The sample holds many counts of the clone carrying this T cell receptor (beta chain). Its cognate antigen is unknown. Here immunoSEQ multiplex PCR was the method, and the copy in TCRdb shows in-frame clones only, minus some. The table records about 120,000 clones, 90% of them present only once. The CDR3 extends over 15 amino acids. The J segment lost 6 bases and the V segment lost 1 base, leaving 2 bases of the junction unmatched. Germline V CDR1 and CDR2: MGHRA, YSYEKL. This entry comes from a study of T cell clones after liver transplantation. For the study at large: HCV positivity affected three of eight recipients; the rest lacked autoimmune or viral indications. Samples came pre-transplant, pre-randomization before withdrawal, and post-randomization after withdrawal ended. Study-wide findings and caveats: Small, mixed patient groups and varying post-transplant times limit these conclusions.

Sequenced material: CD4+ T cells from blood, taken 12 months after liver transplant. The origin of this receptor is a human patient who received a liver transplant. The T cells may partly be graft donor cells. The chain combines TRBV4-1 with TRBJ2-2, with 10 bases fitting TRBD1. CDR3 bases: TGCGCCAGCAGCCAAGGGGGACAGGGGTCCGGGGAGCTGTTTTTT. It encodes CASSQGGQGSGELFF.